Shown below are 28 T cell receptor beta chains from a single sample sequenced in a study of T cells in Graves' hyperthyroidism and ophthalmopathy. Authors of the study amplified TCR beta CDR3 regions from RNA transcripts. TCR CDR3 underwent first-round RT-PCR with the HTBI primer set. MiXCR, run by TCRdb on the multiplex PCR reads, gives a single entry per CDR3 protein. Of 400,000 or so distinct CDR3 sequences listed, about 14% are singletons. Sequencing input: blood. These receptors came from a man aged 50-59 years with Graves' ophthalmopathy.

This sequence joins TRBV7-6 and TRBJ1-3; D is unclear. CDR1 SGHVS and CDR2 FNYEAQ come from the germline V gene. V lost 3 bases and J 1 base, leaving 13 bases between the germline ends. The CDR3 is 16 amino acids. This CDR3 is CASSLSRTESGNTIYF. Written as DNA, the CDR3 is TGTGCCAGCAGCTTGTCAAGGACGGAATCTGGAAACACCATATATTTT.

The chain joins TRBV12-3 or TRBV12-4 to TRBJ2-1; TRBD2 matches 13 bases. Trimming cost V 5 bases and J 6 bases; bases outside gene matches: 4. This CDR3 spans 15 amino acids. The CDR3 DNA reads as TGTGCCAGCAGTACTACTAGCGGGAGGGCCAATGAGCAGTTCTTC. This translates into CASSTTSGRANEQFF.

This clonotype appeared a few times. V usage is TRBV6-5 and J usage is TRBJ2-7; D ambiguous. Deletions cut 8 bases from V and 0 bases from J, with 17 bases between. CDR3 length equals 15 residues. The germline gives CDR1 MNHEY, CDR2 SVGAGI. CDR3 nucleotide sequence: TGTGCCAGCTCCCCCAAGGCCTTCTACTCCTACGAGCAGTACTTC. Encoded protein: CASSPKAFYSYEQYF.

Worth noting for this clonotype: Mismatch with germline at one junction end may stem from a read error. This sequence joins TRBV10-3 and TRBJ2-1; 7 bases line up with TRBD2. Germline V lookup: CDR1 ENHRY, CDR2 SYGVKD. The CDR3 runs to 14 residues. DNA of the CDR3: TGTGCCATCGCTAGTCTAGCGGAAAACAATGGGCAGTTCTTC. It translates to CAIASLAENNGQFF.

This clonotype was observed at least ten times. V and J are TRBV7-3 and TRBJ1-1; TRBD1 aligns across 8 bases. This CDR3 has 15 residues. CDR1 is SGHTA and CDR2 is FQGTGA in the germline V gene. The ends lost 6 bases at V and 4 bases at J; junction bases unmatched: 10. This chain's CDR3 is CASRDTGGSGTEAFF. CDR3 nucleotide sequence: TGTGCCAGCAGGGATACAGGGGGGTCGGGCACTGAAGCTTTCTTT.

The chain carries TRBV3-1 and TRBJ2-1; either TRBD1 or TRBD2 may fit D (5 bases each). The CDR3 runs to 15 residues. Looked up from germline, CDR1 is LGHDT and CDR2 is YNNKEL (reference sequence). The V and J ends lost 2 bases and 15 bases respectively, with 23 bases between them. CDR3 DNA: TGTGCCAGCAGCCAAACAATGACAGCCGGGGAAGAACGGTTCTTC. This codes for CASSQTMTAGEERFF.

This clonotype was seen many times. V and J are TRBV3-1 and TRBJ1-6; 9 positions match TRBD1. There are 16 residues in the CDR3. V gave up 5 bases and J gave up 8 bases; unmatched junction bases: 10. CDR1 and CDR2 from the germline V gene are LGHDT and YNNKEL (reference sequence). The CDR3 sequence is CASSLQTGGIYSPLHF. The CDR3 DNA is TGTGCCAGCAGCTTGCAGACAGGGGGAATTTATTCACCCCTCCACTTT.

The chain couples TRBV6-1 to TRBJ1-5; D gene unclear. In germline, CDR1 is MNHNS, CDR2 SASEGT. The V end was cut by 0 bases, the J end by 9 bases, with 15 bases between. The CDR3 covers 15 residues. CDR3 in DNA: TGTGCCAGCAGTGAAGCATTTTCCGAAGATTGGCCCCAGCATTTT. Protein: CASSEAFSEDWPQHF.

Of note for this clonotype: This may stem from a read error, because a much larger clone lies one nucleotide away. The chain uses TRBV11-3 and TRBJ2-7, with no clear D. The CDR3 has 14 residues. The V end lost 0 bases, the J end lost 4 bases, and 10 bases lay between the germline ends. Germline V gene sequence: CDR1 SGHNT, CDR2 YENEEA. The CDR3 nucleotides read TGTGCCAGCAGCTTAGACCGGGTTCTGTACGAGCAGTACTTC. This translates into CASSLDRVLYEQYF.

This rearrangement joins TRBV5-5 to TRBJ2-7; no definite D call. V was shortened by 0 bases and J by 2 bases, with 9 bases between the two germline ends. The CDR3 sequence is 14 residues long. CDR1 and CDR2 from the germline V gene are SGHKS and YYEKEE (reference sequence). The CDR3 protein is CASSLGMDAYEQYF. Written as DNA, the CDR3 is TGTGCCAGCAGCTTGGGGATGGATGCCTACGAGCAGTACTTC. Combining the CDR3 with reference TRBV5-5 and TRBJ2-7 gives the whole variable domain DAGVTQSPTHLIKTRGQQVTLRCSPISGHKSVSWYQQVLGQGPQFIFQYYEKEERGRGNFPDRFSARQFPNYSSELNVNALLLGDSALYLCASSLGMDAYEQYFGPGTRLTVT.

This clonotype was seen repeatedly, ten times or more. The chain couples TRBV12-3 or TRBV12-4 to TRBJ1-1, with 11 bases lining up with TRBD1. CDR3 length equals 16 residues. V dropped 3 bases and J dropped 5; count of bases not matched to a gene: 8. CDR3 nucleotide sequence: TGTGCCAGCAGTTTGGGAGGGACAGGGGGGAAAACTGAAGCTTTCTTT. Protein: CASSLGGTGGKTEAFF.

V usage is TRBV7-2 and J usage is TRBJ1-1; no reliable D call. The V end was cut by 6 bases, the J end by 1 base, with 12 bases between. Per germline, CDR1 SGHTA and CDR2 FQGNSA. CDR3 length equals 14 residues. The CDR3 reads CASSNLAGNTEAFF. The CDR3 nucleotides read TGTGCCAGCAGTAATTTAGCGGGGAACACTGAAGCTTTCTTT.

This clonotype has ten or more counts. This chain connects TRBV2 to TRBJ1-2; 8 bases align to TRBD1. Germline CDR1 is SNHLY and CDR2 is FYNNEI. The CDR3 totals 13 residues. V shed 5 bases and J 4 bases; nucleotides not matched to a gene: 3. The CDR3 region has the DNA TGTGCCAGCAGTTCACAGGGGGGCTATGGCTACACCTTC. Translating it yields CASSSQGGYGYTF.

Ten or more counts support this clonotype. The J gene is TRBJ1-1, the V gene TRBV7-9; TRBD1 might be the D (5 bases). The germline V and J ends were trimmed by 3 bases and 0 bases, with 17 bases remaining between them. The CDR3 extends over 17 amino acids. Germline lookup yields CDR1 SEHNR and CDR2 FQNEAQ (reference sequence). CDR3 protein: CASSFSRPGGVNTEAFF. Here the CDR3 DNA reads TGTGCCAGCAGCTTTTCCCGACCGGGGGGAGTGAACACTGAAGCTTTCTTT. Together with reference TRBV7-9 and TRBJ1-1, the CDR3 gives the full variable domain: DTGVSQNPRHKITKRGQNVTFRCDPISEHNRLYWYRQTLGQGPEFLTYFQNEAQLEKSRLLSDRFSAERPKGSFSTLEIQRTEQGDSAMYLCASSFSRPGGVNTEAFFGQGTRLTVV.

The V gene is TRBV7-9, the J gene TRBJ2-1; 8 nucleotides match TRBD2. The CDR3 runs 17 residues. The trim removed 5 bases at V and 0 bases at J, leaving 9 bases unmatched. CDR1 and CDR2 from the germline V gene are SEHNR and FQNEAQ (reference sequence). CDR3 nucleotide sequence: TGTGCCAGCAGCCCGCGCCCAAGCGGGAGCTCCTACAATGAGCAGTTCTTC. Encoded protein: CASSPRPSGSSYNEQFF.

About this clonotype itself: This may arise from a read error, as a much more abundant clone is one base away. V usage is TRBV6-1 and J usage is TRBJ2-1, with 7 bases matching TRBD2. The junction had 7 bases not matched to a gene; V was cut back by 2 bases and J by 6 bases. The CDR3 runs 15 residues. CDR1 is MNHNS, CDR2 SASEGT, per germline. The CDR3 loop reads CASSELRRERNEQFF. CDR3 sequence (DNA): TGTGCCAGCAGTGAACTTCGGCGGGAGCGCAATGAGCAGTTCTTC.

The chain employs TRBV11-2 and TRBJ2-7; no definite D call. Trimming cost V 5 bases and J 2 bases, with 16 bases left between them. The CDR3 totals 15 residues. Germline CDR1 SGHAT, CDR2 FQNNGV. CDR3 amino acids: CASSPRVSSTYEQYF. The CDR3 DNA sequence: TGTGCCAGCAGCCCTAGGGTTAGCTCTACCTACGAGCAGTACTTC. Supplemented by reference TRBV11-2 and TRBJ2-7, the full variable domain reads EAGVAQSPRYKIIEKRQSVAFWCNPISGHATLYWYQQILGQGPKLLIQFQNNGVVDDSQLPKDRFSAERLKGVDSTLKIQPAKLEDSAVYLCASSPRVSSTYEQYFGPGTRLTVT.

The table lists this clonotype with a few counts. This sequence joins TRBV28 and TRBJ2-1; weak D call: TRBD2 (6 bases). The CDR3 has 15 residues. Trimming left V 5 bases short and J 2 bases short, with 13 bases between. Germline assignment: CDR1 MDHEN and CDR2 SYDVKM. CDR3 DNA: TGTGCCAGCAGTCCGAGTACGGGGGCCTACAATGAGCAGTTCTTC. It specifies CASSPSTGAYNEQFF.

There are many counts of this clonotype. CDR3 sequence (DNA): TGTGCCAGCAGTCCCGAGGGCAGGGCTTACACCTTC. This translates into CASSPEGRAYTF. The V and J genes are TRBV12-3 or TRBV12-4 and TRBJ1-2; D is possibly TRBD1 (5 bases). The CDR3 spans 12 residues. Trimming removed 5 bases at V and 11 bases at J, with 15 bases between.

For this clonotype: Given a much more abundant clone one base away, this may be a read error. The chain has TRBV2 and TRBJ2-1; 11 nucleotides align to TRBD2. The CDR3 loop spans 15 amino acids. CDR1 is SNHLY, CDR2 FYNNEI, per germline. V was pared by 7 bases and J by 8 bases, with 10 bases of the junction left unmatched. This CDR3 reads CASIQGVGLADEQFF. The CDR3 region has the DNA TGTGCCAGCATCCAAGGTGTGGGACTAGCGGATGAGCAGTTCTTC.

This chain links TRBV28 with TRBJ2-1; D ambiguous. Germline loops: CDR1 MDHEN, CDR2 SYDVKM. The CDR3 contains 15 residues. With 5 bases removed from V and 5 bases from J, the gap between germline ends came to 16 bases. The CDR3 DNA reads TGTGCCAGCAGTCCTTACGGACCTAGAGACAATGAGCAGTTCTTC. Amino acid sequence: CASSPYGPRDNEQFF.

This clonotype was detected ten times or more. The chain employs TRBV12-3 or TRBV12-4 and TRBJ2-7, with D possibly matching TRBD2 (6 bases). V lost 0 bases and J lost 1, with 10 bases in between. This CDR3 has 15 amino acids. The CDR3 DNA follows: TGTGCCAGCAGTTTAGCGCCCCGGGGGTCCTACGAGCAGTACTTC. Protein product: CASSLAPRGSYEQYF.

This clonotype was detected many times. This sequence joins TRBV6-1 and TRBJ1-1; no firm D call. Trimming removed 5 bases from V and 4 bases from J, with 11 bases in between. Germline assignment: CDR1 MNHNS and CDR2 SASEGT. The CDR3 covers 13 residues. The CDR3 DNA sequence: TGTGCCAGCAGTCTAGAATGGGGCACTGAAGCTTTCTTT. This translates into CASSLEWGTEAFF.

This clonotype has at least ten counts. The V and J genes are TRBV10-1 and TRBJ2-7; D is unclear. V dropped 0 bases and J dropped 4 bases, with 10 bases sitting between them. CDR3 length: 14 amino acids. Germline V CDR1 and CDR2: WNHNN, SYGVQD (reference sequence). As DNA, the CDR3 is TGCGCCAGCAGTGAGTCGAGTTTCATATACGAGCAGTACTTC. It specifies CASSESSFIYEQYF.

This clonotype turned up a few times. This rearrangement joins TRBV7-9 to TRBJ1-2, with D possibly being TRBD1 (6 bases). V lost 1 base, J lost 0 bases, and 15 bases lay in between. Germline V CDR1 and CDR2: SEHNR, FQNEAQ (reference sequence). The CDR3 consists of 17 residues. The CDR3 spells CASSLGGGLTANYGYTF. The CDR3 nucleotides are TGTGCCAGCAGCTTAGGTGGGGGCCTAACAGCTAACTATGGCTACACCTTC.

The chain couples TRBV28 to TRBJ2-3; D may correspond to TRBD1 or TRBD2 (5 bases each). CDR1 and CDR2 from the germline V gene are MDHEN and SYDVKM. This CDR3 comprises 14 residues. Trimming shortened V by 6 bases and J by 4 bases, and 14 bases separated the two germline ends. This CDR3 is CASRGPSGSDTQYF. The CDR3 DNA is TGTGCCAGCAGGGGGCCGTCGGGATCAGATACGCAGTATTTT.

This clonotype was seen a handful of times. The chain couples TRBV27 to TRBJ2-7; D is tentatively TRBD1 or TRBD2 (5 bases each). Per germline, CDR1 MNHEY and CDR2 SMNVEV (reference sequence). The CDR3 contains 11 residues. Trimming took 3 bases from V and 12 from J, leaving 12 bases between them. The CDR3, as DNA: TGTGCCAGCAGTTTGGGGGTTGAGGCGTACTTC. Protein product: CASSLGVEAYF.

Many counts were recorded for this clonotype. The chain combines TRBV9 with TRBJ1-2, with D maybe TRBD1 (6 bases). The V end was cut by 3 bases, the J end by 4 bases, with 16 bases between. CDR3 size: 15 residues. The germline V gene has CDR1 SGDLS and CDR2 YYNGEE. CDR3 nucleotides: TGTGCCAGCAGCGGTACGGCCACAGGGACCTATGGCTACACCTTC. Its protein product is CASSGTATGTYGYTF.